These 16 T cell receptor beta chains were all obtained from the same sample, sequenced in a study of PD-1 blockade in classical Hodgkin lymphoma. Sequenced by immunoSEQ multiplex PCR; TCRdb stores in-frame clones only, minus some. Here the sample spans approximately 14,000 clones, roughly 82% being singletons. Each patient relapsed following autologous stem cell transplantation, and prior brentuximab vedotin exposure differed. This material consisted of peripheral blood mononuclear cells (PBMCs), taken at baseline. The receptor set was obtained from a human donor with classical Hodgkin lymphoma.

The CDR3 here is CASSSERINRYEQYF. CDR3 nucleotide sequence: TGCGCCAGCAGCTCCGAAAGGATTAATCGGTACGAGCAGTACTTC. The chain combines TRBV5-1 with TRBJ2-7; D uncertain. The CDR3 is 15 residues long. Trimming cost V 3 bases and J 4 bases, with 17 bases left between them. In germline, CDR1 is SGHRS, CDR2 YFSETQ.

The chain recombines TRBV27 with TRBJ2-7; weak D call: TRBD1 (6 bases). The ends were cut back, 4 bases at V and 4 bases at J, with 11 bases in the middle. Germline V CDR1 and CDR2: MNHEY, SMNVEV (reference sequence). The CDR3 runs 13 residues. CDR3 DNA sequence: TGTGCCAGCAGTTGGGGGCCGGGTTACGAGCAGTACTTC. As protein: CASSWGPGYEQYF.

The chain recombines TRBV2 with TRBJ2-5, with 10 bases matching TRBD1. Germline trimming cut 6 bases from V and 5 bases from J; bases unmatched to any gene: 3. Germline-derived CDR1 and CDR2 are SNHLY and FYNNEI. This CDR3 has 13 residues. The CDR3 is CASRAGQGETQYF. The DNA for the CDR3 is TGTGCCAGCAGGGCGGGACAGGGGGAGACCCAGTACTTC. The entire variable domain, with the rest obtained from reference TRBV2 and TRBJ2-5, is as follows: EPEVTQTPSHQVTQMGQEVILRCVPISNHLYFYWYRQILGQKVEFLVSFYNNEISEKSEIFDDQFSVERPDGSNFTLKIRSTKLEDSAMYFCASRAGQGETQYFGPGTRLLVL.

The chain has TRBV19 and TRBJ2-4, with 7 bases that match TRBD1. The CDR3 loop spans 13 amino acids. Unmatched junction bases numbered 7, after V lost 8 bases and J lost 6 bases. CDR1 and CDR2 from the germline V gene are LNHDA and SQIVND (reference sequence). DNA of the CDR3: TGTGCCAGTGCCGGGACAGATTTAAACATTCAGTACTTC. The encoded protein is CASAGTDLNIQYF.

This sequence joins TRBV11-2 and TRBJ1-1, with unresolved D. CDR3 length: 15 residues. Germline V gives CDR1 SGHAT, CDR2 FQNNGV. V lost 1 base, J lost 4 bases, and 13 bases lay in between. CDR3 nucleotides: TGTGCCAGCAGCTTAGTTCCCTTGGGAGTCACTGAAGCTTTCTTT. Translation: CASSLVPLGVTEAFF.

The V call is TRBV7-8, the J call TRBJ2-3; D gene uncertain. The CDR3 loop spans 15 amino acids. The V gene's germline CDR1 is SGHVS and CDR2 FQNEAQ. Trimming removed 5 bases from V and 0 bases from J, with 12 bases in between. CDR3: CASSQHGRSTDTQYF. The CDR3 DNA sequence: TGTGCCAGCAGCCAGCACGGCAGAAGCACAGATACGCAGTATTTT. Supplemented by reference TRBV7-8 and TRBJ2-3, the full variable domain reads GAGVSQSPRYKVAKRGQDVALRCDPISGHVSLFWYQQALGQGPEFLTYFQNEAQLDKSGLPSDRFFAERPEGSVSTLKIQRTQQEDSAVYLCASSQHGRSTDTQYFGPGTRLTVL.

This clone has a handful of counts. This chain joins TRBV11-2 and TRBJ2-5, with a tentative D call TRBD2 (6 bases). The V gene lost 5 bases and the J gene lost 4 bases, with 17 bases spanning the gap. The CDR3 sequence is 15 residues long. CDR1 SGHAT and CDR2 FQNNGV come from the germline V gene. CDR3 nucleotide sequence: TGTGCCAGCAGCCCGGGGGAGGTTTGGCTAGAGACCCAGTACTTC. It specifies CASSPGEVWLETQYF.

The chain has TRBV7-8 and TRBJ1-1; TRBD1 matches 8 bases. The CDR3 consists of 14 residues. V trimming: 4 bases; J trimming: 1 base; junction bases outside the gene matches: 2. Germline CDR1 reads SGHVS; CDR2 reads FQNEAQ. In DNA, the CDR3 is TGTGCCAGCAGCTGGGACAGGTGGAACACTGAAGCTTTCTTT. This sequence encodes CASSWDRWNTEAFF.

In DNA, the CDR3 is TGTGCCAGCAGTTACTGGGGGAGGGGTCCCTACGAGCAGTACTTC. This gives the protein CASSYWGRGPYEQYF. The J gene is TRBJ2-7, the V gene TRBV6-5; 7 positions match TRBD2. Germline CDR1 MNHEY, CDR2 SVGAGI. V shed 1 base, J shed 2 bases, and the junction held 5 bases outside the gene matches. The CDR3 is 15 amino acids.

CDR3 in amino acids: CASSTGGASYEQYF. The CDR3 DNA follows: TGTGCCAGCAGCACAGGGGGCGCCAGCTACGAGCAGTACTTC. This chain joins TRBV2 and TRBJ2-7; 9 nucleotides align to TRBD1. Per the germline V gene, CDR1 is SNHLY and CDR2 is FYNNEI. The CDR3 is 14 amino acids. V dropped 6 bases and J dropped 3; count of bases not matched to a gene: 6.

As DNA, the CDR3 is TGTGCCAGCAGCTCACTCGGGGGAGCGATGTGGGATGAGACCCAGTACTTC. Translated, it gives CASSSLGGAMWDETQYF. The chain combines TRBV7-9 with TRBJ2-5, with D maybe TRBD2 (6 bases). There are 17 residues in the CDR3. Germline V gene data show CDR1 as SEHNR and CDR2 as FQNEAQ (reference sequence). V shed 4 bases and J shed 5 bases, with 23 bases lying between them.

This clone was detected a few times. The gene calls are TRBV19 and TRBJ1-1; D may be TRBD1 (5 bases). There are 13 residues in the CDR3. Germline loops: CDR1 LNHDA, CDR2 SQIVND (reference sequence). The V and J ends lost 6 bases and 7 bases respectively, with 15 bases between them. The CDR3 DNA reads TGTGCCAGTAGCTTCCAAGTGGGACGTGAAGCTTTCTTT. This sequence encodes CASSFQVGREAFF.

The chain recombines TRBV2 with TRBJ2-5; TRBD1 might be the D (5 bases). The CDR3 consists of 16 residues. In germline, CDR1 is SNHLY, CDR2 FYNNEI. With 4 bases removed from V and 0 bases from J, the gap between germline ends came to 15 bases. CDR3 DNA: TGTGCCAGCAGTGGGGGCCTACATGTATACCAAGAGACCCAGTACTTC. This gives the protein CASSGGLHVYQETQYF.

The CDR3 is CASSLGVQETQYF. The DNA of the CDR3 is TGCGCCAGCAGCTTGGGGGTGCAAGAGACCCAGTACTTC. The chain joins TRBV5-1 to TRBJ2-5; no firm D call. Germline CDR1 reads SGHRS; CDR2 reads YFSETQ. The CDR3 is 13 amino acids. The ends were cut back, 0 bases at V and 2 bases at J, with 5 bases in the middle.

The rearrangement uses TRBV29-1 and TRBJ2-3, with D uncertain. V gave up 5 bases and J gave up 0 bases, with 6 bases separating them. Germline V gene data show CDR1 as SQVTM and CDR2 as ANQGSEA. CDR3 length: 12 residues. The CDR3 reads CSVKSSTDTQYF. In DNA, the CDR3 is TGCAGCGTTAAAAGCAGCACAGATACGCAGTATTTT.

The J gene is TRBJ2-5, the V gene TRBV7-6, with D possibly matching TRBD1 (6 bases). The germline V gene has CDR1 SGHVS and CDR2 FNYEAQ. Trimming took off 0 bases at V and 1 base at J, with 9 bases between the two ends. This CDR3 has 15 residues. For the CDR3, the DNA is TGTGCCAGCAGCTTAGCGCGGACAGTCCAAGAGACCCAGTACTTC. It encodes CASSLARTVQETQYF.